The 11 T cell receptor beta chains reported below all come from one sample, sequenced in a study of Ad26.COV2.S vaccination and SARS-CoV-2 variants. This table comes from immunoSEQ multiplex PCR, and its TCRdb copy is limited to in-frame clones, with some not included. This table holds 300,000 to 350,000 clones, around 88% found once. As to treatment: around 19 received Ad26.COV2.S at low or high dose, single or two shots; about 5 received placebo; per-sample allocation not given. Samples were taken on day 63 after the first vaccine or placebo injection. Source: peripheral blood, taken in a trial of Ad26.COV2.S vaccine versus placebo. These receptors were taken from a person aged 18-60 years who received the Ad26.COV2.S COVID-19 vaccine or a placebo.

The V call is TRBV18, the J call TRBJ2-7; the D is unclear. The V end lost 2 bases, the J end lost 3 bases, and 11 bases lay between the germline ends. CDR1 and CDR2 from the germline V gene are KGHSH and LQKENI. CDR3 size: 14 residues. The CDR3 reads CASSPAGRYYEQYF. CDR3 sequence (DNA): TGTGCCAGCTCACCAGCCGGACGGTACTACGAGCAGTACTTC. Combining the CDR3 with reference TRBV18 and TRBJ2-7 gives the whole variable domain NAGVMQNPRHLVRRRGQEARLRCSPMKGHSHVYWYRQLPEEGLKFMVYLQKENIIDESGMPKERFSAEFPKEGPSILRIQQVVRGDSAAYFCASSPAGRYYEQYFGPGTRLTVT.

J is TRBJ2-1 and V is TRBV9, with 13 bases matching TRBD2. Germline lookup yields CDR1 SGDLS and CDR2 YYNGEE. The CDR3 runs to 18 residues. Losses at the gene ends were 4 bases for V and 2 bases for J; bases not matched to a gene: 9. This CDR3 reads CASSLKPGLAGTYNEQFF. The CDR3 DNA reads TGTGCCAGCAGCTTAAAACCGGGACTAGCGGGAACCTACAATGAGCAGTTCTTC. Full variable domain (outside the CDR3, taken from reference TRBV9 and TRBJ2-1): DSGVTQTPKHLITATGQRVTLRCSPRSGDLSVYWYQQSLDQGLQFLIQYYNGEERAKGNILERFSAQQFPDLHSELNLSSLELGDSALYFCASSLKPGLAGTYNEQFFGPGTRLTVL.

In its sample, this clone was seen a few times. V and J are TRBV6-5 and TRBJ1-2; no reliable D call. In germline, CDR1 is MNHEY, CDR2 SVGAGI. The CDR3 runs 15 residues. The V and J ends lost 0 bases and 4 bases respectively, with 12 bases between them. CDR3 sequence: CASSYSSRVSYGYTF. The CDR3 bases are TGTGCCAGCAGTTACTCTAGTCGAGTAAGCTATGGCTACACCTTC.

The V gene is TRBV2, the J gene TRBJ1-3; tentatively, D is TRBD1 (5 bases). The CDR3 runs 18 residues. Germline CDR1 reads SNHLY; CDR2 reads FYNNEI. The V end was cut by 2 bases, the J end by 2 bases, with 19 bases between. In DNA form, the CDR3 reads TGTGCCAGCAGTGAACGTAGCTTGGGGGTTTCCGCTGGAAACACCATATATTTT. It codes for CASSERSLGVSAGNTIYF.

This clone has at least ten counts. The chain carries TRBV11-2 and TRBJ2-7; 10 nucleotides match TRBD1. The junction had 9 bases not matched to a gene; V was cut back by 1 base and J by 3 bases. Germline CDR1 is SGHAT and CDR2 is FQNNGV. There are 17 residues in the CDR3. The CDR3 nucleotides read TGTGCCAGCAGCTTAGTGGGGAGTGGGACAGGGGTCTACGAGCAGTACTTC. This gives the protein CASSLVGSGTGVYEQYF.

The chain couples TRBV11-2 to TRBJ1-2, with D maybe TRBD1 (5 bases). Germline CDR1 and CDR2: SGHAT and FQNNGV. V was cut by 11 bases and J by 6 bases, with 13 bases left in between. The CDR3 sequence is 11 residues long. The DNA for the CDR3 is TGTGCCCTCTGGGGCTTAGATGGCTACACCTTC. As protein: CALWGLDGYTF.

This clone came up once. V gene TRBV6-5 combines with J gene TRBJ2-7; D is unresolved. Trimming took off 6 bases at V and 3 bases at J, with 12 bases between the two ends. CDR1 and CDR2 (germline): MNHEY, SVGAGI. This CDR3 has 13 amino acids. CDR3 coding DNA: TGTGCCAGCAGCCACAGCGAACTCTACGAGCAGTACTTC. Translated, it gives CASSHSELYEQYF.

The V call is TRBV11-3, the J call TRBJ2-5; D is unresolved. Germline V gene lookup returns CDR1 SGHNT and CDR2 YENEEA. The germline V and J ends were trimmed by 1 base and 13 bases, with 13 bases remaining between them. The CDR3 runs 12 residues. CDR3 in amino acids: CASSLVGGPRYF. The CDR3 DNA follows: TGTGCCAGCAGCTTAGTAGGTGGTCCTAGGTACTTC.

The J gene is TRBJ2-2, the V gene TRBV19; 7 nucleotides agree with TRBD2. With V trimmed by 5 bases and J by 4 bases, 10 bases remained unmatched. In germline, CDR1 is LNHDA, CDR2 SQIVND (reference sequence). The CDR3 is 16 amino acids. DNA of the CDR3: TGTGCCAGTAGTGTAGGCGGGAGTATCACCACCGGGGAGCTGTTTTTT. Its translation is CASSVGGSITTGELFF. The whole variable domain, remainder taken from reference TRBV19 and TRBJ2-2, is DGGITQSPKYLFRKEGQNVTLSCEQNLNHDAMYWYRQDPGQGLRLIYYSQIVNDFQKGDIAEGYSVSREKKESFPLTVTSAQKNPTAFYLCASSVGGSITTGELFFGEGSRLTVL.

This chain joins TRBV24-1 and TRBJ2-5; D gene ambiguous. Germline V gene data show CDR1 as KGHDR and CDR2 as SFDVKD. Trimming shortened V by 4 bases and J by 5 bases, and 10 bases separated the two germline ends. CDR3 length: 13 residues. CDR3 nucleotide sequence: TGTGCCACCAGTGACGGTAGTTTGGAGACCCAGTACTTC. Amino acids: CATSDGSLETQYF.

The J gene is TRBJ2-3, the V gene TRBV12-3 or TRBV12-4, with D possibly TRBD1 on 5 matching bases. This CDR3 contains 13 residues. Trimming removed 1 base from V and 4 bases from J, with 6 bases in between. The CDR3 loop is CASSLDRSDTQYF. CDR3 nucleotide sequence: TGTGCCAGCAGTTTAGACAGGTCAGATACGCAGTATTTT.